Following are 22 T cell receptor beta chains from one sample sequenced in a study of OX40 agonist ivuxolimab in advanced cancers. Only in-frame clones appear in the TCRdb table, and some are missing; sequencing was by immunoSEQ multiplex PCR. The repertoire holds fewer than 85,000 clones, with 75% to 90% as singletons. Sequencing was performed on CD4+ or CD8+ T cells sorted from blood, taken in a trial of the OX40 agonist ivuxolimab. The receptors were gathered from an adult with an advanced solid tumor such as melanoma, head and neck, liver or kidney cancer.

J is TRBJ1-1 and V is TRBV5-1; a weak D match, TRBD1 (5 bases). CDR3 size: 14 residues. V lost 4 bases and J 4 bases, leaving 14 bases between the germline ends. Germline V CDR1 and CDR2: SGHRS, YFSETQ. CDR3 residues: CASSAREFFTEAFF. For the CDR3, the DNA is TGCGCCAGCAGCGCCAGGGAGTTTTTCACTGAAGCTTTCTTT.

This rearrangement joins TRBV27 to TRBJ2-7; 15 bases are a match to TRBD2. V lost 2 bases to trimming and J lost 4 bases; unmatched junction nucleotides: 6. Germline loops: CDR1 MNHEY, CDR2 SMNVEV (reference sequence). The CDR3 length is 17 residues. CDR3 coding DNA: TGTGCCAGCAGTTTACCCAAGGGACTAGCGGGGGGATACGAGCAGTACTTC. Translated, it gives CASSLPKGLAGGYEQYF.

The V gene is TRBV27, the J gene TRBJ1-2; a possible D gene is TRBD1 (5 bases). V lost 6 bases and J 3 bases, leaving 17 bases between the germline ends. The CDR3 spans 15 residues. The germline V gene has CDR1 MNHEY and CDR2 SMNVEV (reference sequence). CDR3 sequence (DNA): TGTGCCAGCAGAGGATGGGACTCCTCTGACTATGGCTACACCTTC. This codes for CASRGWDSSDYGYTF.

CDR3 coding DNA: TGCAGCGTTGAACTCGGACGGAGCTCCTACGAGCAGTACTTC. Protein sequence: CSVELGRSSYEQYF. This chain links TRBV29-1 with TRBJ2-7; no definite D call. CDR3 size: 14 residues. Germline loops: CDR1 SQVTM, CDR2 ANQGSEA. The V end was cut by 2 bases, the J end by 0 bases, with 11 bases between.

V gene TRBV4-2 combines with J gene TRBJ2-2; TRBD1 is a possible D gene (6 bases). This CDR3 is built from 18 residues. Germline lookup yields CDR1 LGHNA and CDR2 YNFKEQ. The germline V and J ends were trimmed by 0 bases and 7 bases, with 21 bases remaining between them. The CDR3 region has the DNA TGTGCCAGCAGCCAAGACATTGGAGGTGGCAGGGGCCACGGGGAGCTGTTTTTT. Translated: CASSQDIGGGRGHGELFF.

V gene TRBV19 combines with J gene TRBJ2-7, with D tentatively TRBD1 or TRBD2 (5 bases each). Germline V CDR1 and CDR2: LNHDA, SQIVND (reference sequence). This CDR3 has 15 amino acids. V lost 0 bases, J lost 3 bases, and 12 bases lay in between. The CDR3 DNA is TGTGCCAGTAGTATAGATGGGGGTCGGGACTACGAGCAGTACTTC. This gives the protein CASSIDGGRDYEQYF.

V and J are TRBV11-2 and TRBJ2-5; TRBD1 matches 11 bases. V shed 5 bases, J shed 7 bases, and the junction held 6 bases outside the gene matches. Germline assignment: CDR1 SGHAT and CDR2 FQNNGV. The CDR3 is 14 residues long. The CDR3 region is CASSTPGTGGTQYF. The CDR3 coding sequence is TGTGCCAGCAGCACCCCCGGGACAGGGGGGACCCAGTACTTC.

The rearrangement uses TRBV29-1 and TRBJ1-1; no clear D. The V gene lost 4 bases and the J gene lost 5 bases, with 11 bases spanning the gap. From germline, CDR1 is SQVTM and CDR2 ANQGSEA. The CDR3 runs to 12 residues. The CDR3 loop is CSVVGPGTEAFF. The CDR3 nucleotides are TGCAGCGTTGTCGGCCCCGGGACTGAAGCTTTCTTT.

The chain combines TRBV7-6 with TRBJ2-7; the D is unclear. The V gene lost 1 base and the J gene lost 2 bases, with 9 bases spanning the gap. The CDR3 has 14 residues. Germline V lookup: CDR1 SGHVS, CDR2 FNYEAQ. CDR3 sequence reads: CASSLGGTAYEQYF. Here the CDR3 DNA reads TGTGCCAGCAGCTTAGGAGGCACAGCCTACGAGCAGTACTTC.

The genes are TRBV2 and TRBJ2-5; TRBD2 aligns across 9 bases. Germline V gene lookup returns CDR1 SNHLY and CDR2 FYNNEI. Unmatched junction bases numbered 7, after V lost 6 bases and J lost 2 bases. This CDR3 has 15 amino acids. CDR3 amino acids: CASSVAGVGQETQYF. The CDR3 nucleotides are TGTGCCAGCAGCGTAGCGGGAGTGGGGCAAGAGACCCAGTACTTC.

The chain carries TRBV7-9 and TRBJ2-6; a possible D gene is TRBD1 (5 bases). There are 12 residues in the CDR3. The germline CDR1 and CDR2 sequences are SEHNR and FQNEAQ (reference sequence). CDR3 residues: CVGASGANVLTF. In DNA, the CDR3 is TGTGTTGGGGCTTCTGGGGCCAACGTCCTGACTTTC.

The CDR3 sequence: CASGRPGGYTF. The CDR3 nucleotides are TGTGCCAGCGGACGACCCGGGGGCTACACCTTC. The genes are TRBV19 and TRBJ1-2; no firm D call. Germline V gene sequence: CDR1 LNHDA, CDR2 SQIVND (reference sequence). V was clipped by 9 bases and J by 8 bases, with 13 bases between them. This CDR3 is 11 amino acids long. Supplemented by reference TRBV19 and TRBJ1-2, the full variable domain reads DGGITQSPKYLFRKEGQNVTLSCEQNLNHDAMYWYRQDPGQGLRLIYYSQIVNDFQKGDIAEGYSVSREKKESFPLTVTSAQKNPTAFYLCASGRPGGYTFGSGTRLTVV.

This chain joins TRBV11-2 and TRBJ2-5; D is unresolved. With 6 bases removed from V and 5 bases from J, the gap between germline ends came to 7 bases. The CDR3 has 11 residues. Germline assignment: CDR1 SGHAT and CDR2 FQNNGV. The CDR3 protein is CASRSTETQYF. The CDR3, as DNA: TGTGCCAGCAGGTCCACGGAGACCCAGTACTTC.

The V and J genes are TRBV7-9 and TRBJ1-2; D is unresolved. Germline V gives CDR1 SEHNR, CDR2 FQNEAQ (reference sequence). Trimming took 5 bases from V and 4 from J, leaving 8 bases between them. This CDR3 region has 12 residues. The CDR3 here is CASSQLPYGYTF. The CDR3 nucleotides are TGTGCCAGCAGCCAATTACCCTATGGCTACACCTTC. Combining the CDR3 with reference TRBV7-9 and TRBJ1-2 gives the whole variable domain DTGVSQNPRHKITKRGQNVTFRCDPISEHNRLYWYRQTLGQGPEFLTYFQNEAQLEKSRLLSDRFSAERPKGSFSTLEIQRTEQGDSAMYLCASSQLPYGYTFGSGTRLTVV.

V is TRBV7-6 and J is TRBJ2-2; TRBD2 matches 12 bases. The CDR3 covers 20 residues. The junction had 18 bases not matched to a gene; V was cut back by 5 bases and J by 5 bases. Germline lookup yields CDR1 SGHVS and CDR2 FNYEAQ. The CDR3 protein is CASSPGMLAGGLVFTGELFF. CDR3 nucleotide sequence: TGTGCCAGCAGCCCCGGGATGCTAGCGGGGGGGCTTGTGTTTACCGGGGAGCTGTTTTTT.

CDR3 region: CASSRQGLGAFF. The CDR3 DNA sequence: TGTGCCAGCAGCCGACAGGGACTGGGAGCTTTCTTT. V is TRBV5-4 and J is TRBJ1-1; TRBD1 aligns across 7 bases. Germline V gives CDR1 SGHNT, CDR2 YYREEE (reference sequence). The V gene end was trimmed by 4 bases and the J gene end by 10 bases; junction bases not matched to a gene: 7. The CDR3 is made up of 12 amino acids. Full variable domain (outside the CDR3, taken from reference TRBV5-4 and TRBJ1-1): ETGVTQSPTHLIKTRGQQVTLRCSSQSGHNTVSWYQQALGQGPQFIFQYYREEENGRGNFPPRFSGLQFPNYSSELNVNALELDDSALYLCASSRQGLGAFFGQGTRLTVV.

This chain uses TRBV5-8 with TRBJ2-1, with D unresolved. Trimming stripped 4 bases from V and 7 bases from J, with 9 bases between. The CDR3 is 12 residues long. Germline CDR1 reads SGHTS; CDR2 reads YDEGEE. The CDR3 loop is CASSPGVNEQFF. The DNA of the CDR3 is TGTGCCAGCAGCCCTGGGGTGAATGAGCAGTTCTTC.

This chain uses TRBV5-4 with TRBJ2-3, with 9 positions matching TRBD1. The V gene's germline CDR1 is SGHNT and CDR2 YYREEE (reference sequence). This CDR3 has 15 residues. Trimming took 4 bases from V and 3 from J; bases not matched to a gene: 6. The chain's CDR3 is CASSPGQGWTDTQYF. The CDR3 DNA follows: TGTGCCAGCAGCCCAGGACAGGGGTGGACAGATACGCAGTATTTT. The entire variable domain, with the rest obtained from reference TRBV5-4 and TRBJ2-3, is as follows: ETGVTQSPTHLIKTRGQQVTLRCSSQSGHNTVSWYQQALGQGPQFIFQYYREEENGRGNFPPRFSGLQFPNYSSELNVNALELDDSALYLCASSPGQGWTDTQYFGPGTRLTVL.

The chain joins TRBV14 to TRBJ2-1, with 9 bases identical to TRBD2. This CDR3 contains 12 residues. Germline assignment: CDR1 SGHDN and CDR2 FVKESK. The J segment lost 10 bases and the V segment lost 2 bases, leaving 0 bases of the junction unmatched. The CDR3 DNA follows: TGTGCCAGCAGCCAACTAGCGGGAGAGCAGTTCTTC. It yields the protein CASSQLAGEQFF.

The V call is TRBV4-1, the J call TRBJ2-3, with a possible D match to TRBD1 (9 bases). Germline V gives CDR1 MGHRA, CDR2 YSYEKL. The CDR3 runs to 16 residues. With 4 bases removed from V and 4 bases from J, the gap between germline ends came to 18 bases. This CDR3 reads CASSLAGQGVADTQYF. The CDR3 DNA reads TGCGCCAGCAGCCTAGCGGGACAGGGAGTCGCAGATACGCAGTATTTT.

This clone showed up just a few times. The rearrangement links TRBV2 to TRBJ2-5; D gene uncertain. Trimming pared 3 bases from V and 4 bases from J, leaving 9 bases between. From germline, CDR1 is SNHLY and CDR2 FYNNEI. CDR3 length equals 13 residues. The CDR3 sequence: CASSDPRVETQYF. CDR3 bases: TGTGCCAGCAGTGACCCCCGGGTAGAGACCCAGTACTTC.

This chain links TRBV2 with TRBJ1-2; D is unclear. The CDR3 runs 13 residues. The germline V and J ends were trimmed by 2 bases and 3 bases, with 7 bases remaining between them. The germline V gene has CDR1 SNHLY and CDR2 FYNNEI. DNA for the CDR3: TGTGCCAGCAGTGAATTACAGCACTATGGCTACACCTTC. Amino acids: CASSELQHYGYTF.